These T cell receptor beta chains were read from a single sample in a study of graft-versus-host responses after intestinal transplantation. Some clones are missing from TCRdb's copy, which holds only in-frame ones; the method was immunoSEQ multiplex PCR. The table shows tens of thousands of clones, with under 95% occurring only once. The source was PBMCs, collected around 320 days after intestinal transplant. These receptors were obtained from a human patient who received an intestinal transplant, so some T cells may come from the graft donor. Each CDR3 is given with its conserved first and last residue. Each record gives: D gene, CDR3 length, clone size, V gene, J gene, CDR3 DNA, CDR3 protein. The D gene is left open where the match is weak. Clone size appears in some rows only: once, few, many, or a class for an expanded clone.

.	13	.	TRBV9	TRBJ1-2	TGTGCCAGCAGCGTAGAAGGGGCGTATGGCTACACCTTC	CASSVEGAYGYTF
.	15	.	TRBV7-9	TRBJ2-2	TGTGCCAGCACCTCGGGGCATATAAACACCGGGGAGCTGTTTTTT	CASTSGHINTGELFF
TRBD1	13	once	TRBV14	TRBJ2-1	TGTGCCAGCAGCCCACAGGGGTACAATGAGCAGTTCTTC	CASSPQGYNEQFF
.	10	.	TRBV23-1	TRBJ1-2	TGCGCCAGCAGTCAAGCGGACTACACCTTC	CASSQADYTF
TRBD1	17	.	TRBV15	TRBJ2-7	TGTGCCACCAGCAGAGATTTGGGGGACAGGGGCCACTACGAGCAGTACTTC	CATSRDLGDRGHYEQYF
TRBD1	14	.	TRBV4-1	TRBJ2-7	TGCGCCAGCAGCCAAGAACAGGGGTCATACGAGCAGTACTTC	CASSQEQGSYEQYF
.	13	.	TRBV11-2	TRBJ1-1	TGTGCCAGCAGGAACCAAGGGGGCACTGAAGCTTTCTTT	CASRNQGGTEAFF
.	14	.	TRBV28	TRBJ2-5	TGTGCCAGCAGGCCGGACCTCCTTAAAGAGACCCAGTACTTC	CASRPDLLKETQYF
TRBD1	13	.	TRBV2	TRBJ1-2	TGTGCCAGCAGTTATAACAGGGGGTATGGCTACACCTTC	CASSYNRGYGYTF
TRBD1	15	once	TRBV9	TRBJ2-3	TGTGCCAGCAGCGCGACAGGGTCGAACACAGATACGCAGTATTTT	CASSATGSNTDTQYF
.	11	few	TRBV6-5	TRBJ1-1	TGTGCCAGCAGTTACTCAGGGGAAGCTTTCTTT	CASSYSGEAFF
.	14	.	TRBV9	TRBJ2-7	TGTGCCAGCAGCGTAAGGGGCGGATCCTACGAGCAGTACTTC	CASSVRGGSYEQYF
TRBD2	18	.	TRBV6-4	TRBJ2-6	TGTGCCAGCAGTAAACTAGCGGGGGCGAACTCTGGGGCCAACGTCCTGACTTTC	CASSKLAGANSGANVLTF
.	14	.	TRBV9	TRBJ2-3	TGTGCCAGCAGCGTAGTCCGAAGCACAGATACGCAGTATTTT	CASSVVRSTDTQYF